One sample yielded the 21 T cell receptor beta chains listed below, sequenced in a study of human T cells and chemical hapten exposure. Time point given: pre-sensitization, week 0. Treatment indicated: therapeutic diphenylcyclopropenone sensitization with weekly scalp DPC. TCRdb fed the RACE reads into MiXCR, producing one record per CDR3 protein. Here the sample spans more than 250,000 distinct CDR3 sequences, approximately 7.5% being singletons. Sequencing was performed on whole blood, taken in connection with sensitization to the hapten diphenylcyclopropenone (DPC). These receptors were collected from a young man with alopecia areata. Some clones in this sample may be carry-over from other donors' samples.

Worth noting for this clonotype: A much larger clone differs by one base, so this may be a read error. The J gene is TRBJ2-7, the V gene TRBV27; D remains unclear. CDR1 is MNHEY and CDR2 is SMNVEV in the germline V gene (reference sequence). CDR3 length equals 13 residues. Trimming shortened V by 3 bases and J by 6 bases, and 12 bases separated the two germline ends. The CDR3: CASSFGRNCEQYF. CDR3 bases: TGTGCCAGCAGTTTTGGCAGAAACTGCGAGCAGTACTTC.

This chain connects TRBV9 to TRBJ1-1; 7 bases are a match to TRBD1. V lost 3 bases and J lost 4; bases outside the gene matches: 3. Germline loops: CDR1 SGDLS, CDR2 YYNGEE. The CDR3 has 13 amino acids. CDR3 bases: TGTGCCAGCAGCGCGGGACAGAGCACTGAAGCTTTCTTT. This encodes CASSAGQSTEAFF.

The sample holds a few counts of this clonotype. The chain is built from TRBV7-6 and TRBJ1-3, with D unresolved. The CDR3 is made up of 13 amino acids. Germline V gene sequence: CDR1 SGHVS, CDR2 FNYEAQ. Trimming left V 11 bases short and J 0 bases short, with 11 bases between. In nucleotides, the CDR3 is TGTGCCGACCCCAGCCTCTCTGGAAACACCATATATTTT. Its translation: CADPSLSGNTIYF. Based on the CDR3 plus reference TRBV7-6 and TRBJ1-3, the full variable domain is GAGVSQSPRYKVTKRGQDVALRCDPISGHVSLYWYRQALGQGPEFLTYFNYEAQQDKSGLPNDRFSAERPEGSISTLTIQRTEQRDSAMYRCADPSLSGNTIYFGEGSWLTVV.

This clonotype was detected many times. The chain joins TRBV29-1 to TRBJ1-3; D might be TRBD1 (5 bases). CDR3 size: 14 residues. V was trimmed by 4 bases and J by 4 bases, leaving 14 bases between them. CDR1 and CDR2 from the germline V gene are SQVTM and ANQGSEA. The chain's CDR3 is CSVAGGASGNTIYF. The CDR3 nucleotides are TGCAGCGTTGCGGGTGGGGCTTCGGGAAACACCATATATTTT.

CDR3 loop: CASSQEVAKNIQYF. The CDR3 DNA follows: TGTGCCAGCAGCCAAGAGGTAGCCAAAAACATTCAGTACTTC. The chain is built from TRBV14 and TRBJ2-4; D remains ambiguous. The CDR3 sequence is 14 residues long. The ends were cut back, 0 bases at V and 0 bases at J, with 3 bases in the middle. In germline, CDR1 is SGHDN, CDR2 FVKESK.

This clonotype was counted ten times or more. This rearrangement joins TRBV7-9 to TRBJ1-5; no clear D gene. Deletions cut 1 base from V and 15 bases from J, with 13 bases between. The germline V gene has CDR1 SEHNR and CDR2 FQNEAQ (reference sequence). The CDR3 spans 12 residues. The CDR3 nucleotides read TGTGCCAGCAGCTTAGGACCCTTATCCGCGCATTTT. Protein product: CASSLGPLSAHF. Combining the CDR3 with reference TRBV7-9 and TRBJ1-5 gives the whole variable domain DTGVSQNPRHKITKRGQNVTFRCDPISEHNRLYWYRQTLGQGPEFLTYFQNEAQLEKSRLLSDRFSAERPKGSFSTLEIQRTEQGDSAMYLCASSLGPLSAHFGDGTRLSIL.

This clonotype was picked up a small number of times. The chain uses TRBV12-3 or TRBV12-4 and TRBJ2-5, with D unclear. V was pared by 3 bases and J by 2 bases, with 7 bases between. The CDR3 is 13 residues long. The CDR3 coding sequence is TGTGCCAGCAGTTTGTTGCTGCAAGAGACCCAGTACTTC. Translation gives CASSLLLQETQYF.

This clonotype was found a few times. The rearrangement joins TRBV27 to TRBJ1-2, with 7 bases that match TRBD1. V lost 0 bases, J lost 3 bases, and 13 bases stayed unmatched. The CDR3 is 18 amino acids. Germline CDR1 MNHEY, CDR2 SMNVEV (reference sequence). CDR3 loop: CASSLSSSPNDRDYGYTF. The CDR3 nucleotides read TGTGCCAGCAGTTTATCCTCCTCCCCGAACGACAGGGACTATGGCTACACCTTC.

This clonotype appeared a few times. The chain carries TRBV29-1 and TRBJ2-3; D gene ambiguous. V lost 3 bases and J lost 2, with 15 bases in between. CDR3 length: 15 residues. Germline loops: CDR1 SQVTM, CDR2 ANQGSEA. This chain's CDR3 is CSVELGRKATDTQYF. CDR3 sequence (DNA): TGCAGCGTTGAGTTGGGCAGGAAAGCCACAGATACGCAGTATTTT.

This clonotype was counted only a few times. The chain couples TRBV28 to TRBJ1-5; 8 nucleotides align to TRBD1. Germline loops: CDR1 MDHEN, CDR2 SYDVKM. Trimming took 2 bases from V and 3 from J; bases not matched to a gene: 18. This CDR3 spans 20 amino acids. The CDR3 nucleotides read TGTGCCAGCAGTTTACTCGCCGTTCTTAAAGGGACAGGTCCCAATCAGCCCCAGCATTTT. The encoded protein is CASSLLAVLKGTGPNQPQHF. The entire variable domain, with the rest obtained from reference TRBV28 and TRBJ1-5, is as follows: DVKVTQSSRYLVKRTGEKVFLECVQDMDHENMFWYRQDPGLGLRLIYFSYDVKMKEKGDIPEGYSVSREKKERFSLILESASTNQTSMYLCASSLLAVLKGTGPNQPQHFGDGTRLSIL.

This clonotype was recorded at least ten times. V gene TRBV5-1 combines with J gene TRBJ2-7; 7 positions agree with TRBD2. The CDR3 extends over 14 amino acids. The germline V gene encodes CDR1 SGHRS and CDR2 YFSETQ. After removal of 1 base from V and 2 bases from J, the junction contained 3 bases not matched to a gene. The CDR3: CASSLRGDPYEQYF. CDR3 DNA sequence: TGCGCCAGCAGCTTGCGGGGGGACCCCTACGAGCAGTACTTC.

This clonotype was seen repeatedly, ten times or more. The CDR3 loop is CSARDRAGALGNEQFF. The CDR3 nucleotides are TGCAGTGCTAGAGATCGAGCTGGGGCTCTGGGGAATGAGCAGTTCTTC. V is TRBV20-1 and J is TRBJ2-1; D is possibly TRBD1 (5 bases). The germline V gene encodes CDR1 DFQATT and CDR2 SNEGSKA (reference sequence). This CDR3 spans 16 amino acids. V lost 0 bases to trimming and J lost 7 bases, with 19 bases between them.

Many counts were recorded for this clonotype. The chain has TRBV5-1 and TRBJ1-2; 12 bases align to TRBD1. Per the germline V gene, CDR1 is SGHRS and CDR2 is YFSETQ. The length of the CDR3 is 14 residues. Unmatched junction bases numbered 6, after V lost 4 bases and J lost 8 bases. This chain's CDR3 is CASSPGTGGSGYTF. In DNA, the CDR3 is TGCGCCAGCAGCCCCGGGACAGGGGGCTCCGGCTACACCTTC.

This clonotype showed up just a few times. This rearrangement joins TRBV7-6 to TRBJ2-5; D may match TRBD1 or TRBD2 (6 bases each). CDR3 size: 15 residues. V lost 3 bases and J lost 1, with 12 bases in between. CDR1 is SGHVS and CDR2 is FNYEAQ in the germline V gene. The CDR3 loop is CASSFFSGAQETQYF. The CDR3 nucleotides read TGTGCCAGCAGCTTTTTTTCGGGGGCCCAAGAGACCCAGTACTTC.

This clonotype was recorded a few times. The chain joins TRBV20-1 to TRBJ2-1; the match to TRBD2 covers 9 bases. CDR3 size: 17 residues. With V trimmed by 2 bases and J by 3 bases, 11 bases remained unmatched. Germline V gene sequence: CDR1 DFQATT, CDR2 SNEGSKA (reference sequence). CDR3 DNA: TGCAGTGCTAGACCCGCGGGGGGGGCCATACTCTACAATGAGCAGTTCTTC. Protein product: CSARPAGGAILYNEQFF.

This sequence joins TRBV6-1 and TRBJ2-1; no clear D. Trimming removed 2 bases from V and 5 bases from J, with 7 bases in between. CDR1 is MNHNS, CDR2 SASEGT, per germline. The CDR3 consists of 13 residues. CDR3 nucleotide sequence: TGTGCCAGCAGTGAAAAGGAGAACAATGAGCAGTTCTTC. Protein product: CASSEKENNEQFF.

This clonotype turned up a few times. This chain links TRBV7-2 with TRBJ2-2; maybe TRBD2 (6 bases). Per the germline V gene, CDR1 is SGHTA and CDR2 is FQGNSA. The CDR3 consists of 16 residues. Trimming removed 1 base from V and 1 base from J, with 10 bases in between. In DNA, the CDR3 is TGTGCCAGCAGCTTAGTCTGGGGAGGGAACACCGGGGAGCTGTTTTTT. Its protein product is CASSLVWGGNTGELFF.

This clonotype was seen a handful of times. The rearrangement uses TRBV5-1 and TRBJ1-2, with D possibly TRBD1 on 5 matching bases. Trimming left V 0 bases short and J 8 bases short, with 14 bases between. CDR3 length: 14 residues. Germline V lookup: CDR1 SGHRS, CDR2 YFSETQ. The CDR3 sequence: CASSLEFSGRGYTF. Here the CDR3 DNA reads TGCGCCAGCAGCTTGGAGTTTTCGGGGCGCGGCTACACCTTC.

This rearrangement joins TRBV12-3 or TRBV12-4 to TRBJ1-6; 7 bases fit TRBD1. The J segment lost 9 bases and the V segment lost 8 bases, leaving 10 bases of the junction unmatched. This CDR3 is 14 amino acids long. The CDR3 sequence: CASGTGTDGSPLHF. The CDR3 coding sequence is TGTGCCAGCGGGACCGGGACAGACGGTTCACCCCTCCACTTT.

This clonotype came up a few times. V is TRBV10-3 and J is TRBJ1-2; no reliable D call. Trimming cost V 4 bases and J 1 base, with 7 bases left between them. This CDR3 has 13 residues. Germline V gene data show CDR1 as ENHRY and CDR2 as SYGVKD. DNA for the CDR3: TGTGCCATCAGTGTAGTCAATAACTATGGCTACACCTTC. Its translation: CAISVVNNYGYTF.

The gene calls are TRBV11-2 and TRBJ1-6, with D possibly TRBD1 on 5 matching bases. The CDR3 contains 12 residues. Trimming took 1 base from V and 18 from J, leaving 13 bases between them. Germline-derived CDR1 and CDR2 are SGHAT and FQNNGV. The CDR3 protein is CASSLGTGPYHF. In DNA, the CDR3 is TGTGCCAGCAGCTTAGGGACGGGACCATACCACTTT. The full variable domain, in which reference TRBV11-2 and TRBJ1-6 provide the parts outside the CDR3, is EAGVAQSPRYKIIEKRQSVAFWCNPISGHATLYWYQQILGQGPKLLIQFQNNGVVDDSQLPKDRFSAERLKGVDSTLKIQPAKLEDSAVYLCASSLGTGPYHFGNGTRLTVT.